This entry lists 31 T cell receptor beta chains sequenced from one sample in a study of T cell responses to AZD1222 COVID-19 vaccine. Produced via immunoSEQ multiplex PCR; TCRdb's table is partial and in-frame only. The repertoire consists of roughly 66,000 clones, with around 84% occurring once and the leading ten covering 7.3%. The input for sequencing was peripheral blood, taken on day 0 of AZD1222 vaccination. Receptors originate from an adult in good health.

As DNA, the CDR3 is TGCGCCAGCAGCCAAGCACCGGGACAGGGGGCGACTGAAGCTTTCTTT. Amino acids: CASSQAPGQGATEAFF. The chain uses TRBV4-1 and TRBJ1-1; 12 bases align to TRBD1. V was clipped by 1 base and J by 5 bases; unmatched bases: 5. Germline loops: CDR1 MGHRA, CDR2 YSYEKL. This CDR3 is built from 16 residues.

This chain links TRBV10-3 with TRBJ1-2, with D unresolved. Trimming removed 11 bases from V and 3 bases from J, with 19 bases in between. This CDR3 spans 14 amino acids. Germline CDR1 is ENHRY and CDR2 is SYGVKD. The DNA for the CDR3 is TGTGCCCATTCTCTCTCAGTCTGGGACTATGGCTACACCTTC. It is translated as CAHSLSVWDYGYTF.

The chain couples TRBV28 to TRBJ1-6; 7 bases fit TRBD1. The trim removed 7 bases at V and 4 bases at J, leaving 7 bases unmatched. This CDR3 is 15 amino acids long. CDR1 and CDR2 from the germline V gene are MDHEN and SYDVKM. The CDR3, as DNA: TGTGCCAGCACCCCGGGGACAGCTTATAATTCACCCCTCCACTTT. It codes for CASTPGTAYNSPLHF.

The chain couples TRBV7-9 to TRBJ1-2; D is unclear. V was cut by 5 bases and J by 8 bases, with 15 bases left in between. Germline-derived CDR1 and CDR2 are SEHNR and FQNEAQ (reference sequence). This CDR3 has 13 residues. The CDR3 nucleotides are TGTGCCAGCAGCCCTAACATGGGCGGGGGCTACACCTTC. It is translated as CASSPNMGGGYTF.

V is TRBV14 and J is TRBJ1-1; D is possibly TRBD1 (6 bases). Germline V gene sequence: CDR1 SGHDN, CDR2 FVKESK. Trimming took off 4 bases at V and 1 base at J, with 13 bases between the two ends. The length of the CDR3 is 15 residues. CDR3 in DNA: TGTGCCAGCAGCCCAATTGGGGGACAGAACACTGAAGCTTTCTTT. This encodes CASSPIGGQNTEAFF.

The CDR3 DNA reads as TGTGCCAGCAGCTCAGGACTAGCGGGGGGGCCCCCGGCAGATACGCAGTATTTT. It encodes CASSSGLAGGPPADTQYF. The chain combines TRBV7-6 with TRBJ2-3; 15 bases are a match to TRBD2. V was pared by 4 bases and J by 4 bases, with 9 bases of the junction left unmatched. Germline V lookup: CDR1 SGHVS, CDR2 FNYEAQ. This CDR3 is built from 18 residues.

J is TRBJ2-5 and V is TRBV11-2, with TRBD1 matching 11 bases. Germline V lookup: CDR1 SGHAT, CDR2 FQNNGV. V lost 6 bases to trimming and J lost 4 bases; unmatched junction nucleotides: 7. The CDR3 length is 15 residues. The CDR3, as DNA: TGTGCCAGCAGTCGGACAGGGGGCGTGAGAGAGACCCAGTACTTC. It encodes CASSRTGGVRETQYF.

The chain has TRBV7-9 and TRBJ1-6; D is ambiguous. This CDR3 has 11 amino acids. The V gene lost 4 bases and the J gene lost 12 bases, with 7 bases spanning the gap. Germline V lookup: CDR1 SEHNR, CDR2 FQNEAQ (reference sequence). The CDR3 region has the DNA TGTGCCAGCAGCTCTCGGGGACCCCTCCACTTT. This encodes CASSSRGPLHF. Full variable domain (remainder filled in from reference TRBV7-9 and TRBJ1-6): DTGVSQNPRHKITKRGQNVTFRCDPISEHNRLYWYRQTLGQGPEFLTYFQNEAQLEKSRLLSDRFSAERPKGSFSTLEIQRTEQGDSAMYLCASSSRGPLHFGNGTRLTVT.

The chain is built from TRBV5-6 and TRBJ2-7; a weak D match, TRBD1 (6 bases). This CDR3 contains 12 residues. V dropped 5 bases and J dropped 3 bases, with 9 bases sitting between them. Germline V CDR1 and CDR2: SGHDT, YYEEEE. CDR3 protein: CASSQDSYEQYF. CDR3 coding DNA: TGTGCCAGCAGTCAGGACAGCTACGAGCAGTACTTC.

The chain employs TRBV30 and TRBJ1-1; the D is unclear. Looked up from germline, CDR1 is GTSNPN and CDR2 is SVGIG (reference sequence). Trimming removed 0 bases from V and 0 bases from J, with 14 bases in between. This CDR3 has 16 amino acids. In nucleotides, the CDR3 is TGTGCCTGGAGTGTAAGGCGTCACCTGTTGAACACTGAAGCTTTCTTT. Translation: CAWSVRRHLLNTEAFF.

V gene TRBV5-5 combines with J gene TRBJ1-4, with D maybe TRBD1 (5 bases). V was pared by 5 bases and J by 0 bases, with 11 bases between. The CDR3 sequence is 15 residues long. Per germline, CDR1 SGHKS and CDR2 YYEKEE (reference sequence). Written as DNA, the CDR3 is TGTGCCAGCAGTTGGGACTACTCAACTAATGAAAAACTGTTTTTT. As protein: CASSWDYSTNEKLFF.

This clone was seen just once. The rearrangement uses TRBV19 and TRBJ2-7, with D possibly matching TRBD1 (6 bases). CDR1 is LNHDA and CDR2 is SQIVND in the germline V gene (reference sequence). CDR3 length: 16 amino acids. Trimming removed 3 bases from V and 4 bases from J, with 19 bases in between. The CDR3 sequence is CASSMLMGRGTYEQYF. In DNA form, the CDR3 reads TGTGCCAGTAGTATGCTTATGGGCAGGGGAACATACGAGCAGTACTTC. The full variable domain, its missing parts supplied by reference TRBV19 and TRBJ2-7, is DGGITQSPKYLFRKEGQNVTLSCEQNLNHDAMYWYRQDPGQGLRLIYYSQIVNDFQKGDIAEGYSVSREKKESFPLTVTSAQKNPTAFYLCASSMLMGRGTYEQYFGPGTRLTVT.

The chain carries TRBV5-1 and TRBJ2-3, with TRBD2 identical over 8 bases. CDR1 is SGHRS and CDR2 is YFSETQ in the germline V gene. The CDR3 runs to 12 residues. Trimming removed 4 bases from V and 7 bases from J; junction bases left unmatched: 2. The CDR3 sequence: CASSGTSYTQYF. The CDR3 region has the DNA TGCGCCAGCAGCGGGACTAGTTATACGCAGTATTTT. The full variable domain, in which reference TRBV5-1 and TRBJ2-3 provide the parts outside the CDR3, is KAGVTQTPRYLIKTRGQQVTLSCSPISGHRSVSWYQQTPGQGLQFLFEYFSETQRNKGNFPGRFSGRQFSNSRSEMNVSTLELGDSALYLCASSGTSYTQYFGPGTRLTVL.

This clone appeared a few times. This specimen includes other DNA sequences encoding the same CDR3. This chain links TRBV27 with TRBJ1-5; D is undetermined. The CDR3 runs to 14 residues. The V gene's germline CDR1 is MNHEY and CDR2 SMNVEV (reference sequence). Trimming removed 5 bases from V and 0 bases from J, with 8 bases in between. CDR3 bases: TGTGCCAGCAGTCCCACAGATAGCAATCAGCCCCAGCATTTT. It encodes CASSPTDSNQPQHF.

The genes are TRBV11-3 and TRBJ1-5, with TRBD1 identical over 10 bases. CDR1 is SGHNT, CDR2 YENEEA, per germline. CDR3 size: 17 residues. V lost 2 bases to trimming and J lost 4 bases; unmatched junction nucleotides: 8. DNA of the CDR3: TGTGCCAGCAGCTTAACCGGGACAGGGGTAGGGAATCAGCCCCAGCATTTT. As protein: CASSLTGTGVGNQPQHF.

This clone came up once. At one end the junction does not follow the germline gene, possibly because of a read error. The chain uses TRBV15 and TRBJ1-4; maybe TRBD1 (6 bases). The CDR3 is 16 residues long. Germline V gene data show CDR1 as LNHNV and CDR2 as YYDKDF (reference sequence). DNA of the CDR3: TGTGCCACCAGAAGAGGCGGGGGCTATGAAGATGAAAAACTGTTTTTT. Translated: CATRRGGGYEDEKLFF.

V gene TRBV19 combines with J gene TRBJ1-2, with 7 bases identical to TRBD1. Germline assignment: CDR1 LNHDA and CDR2 SQIVND (reference sequence). The CDR3 runs 14 residues. Trimming at V came to 7 bases and at J to 7 bases, leaving 12 bases not matched to a gene. The CDR3 spells CASTRDRVFSGYTF. Here the CDR3 DNA reads TGTGCCAGTACCCGTGACAGGGTTTTTTCTGGCTACACCTTC.

The chain combines TRBV4-1 with TRBJ2-2, with D maybe TRBD2 (5 bases). Trimming removed 1 base at V and 7 bases at J, with 16 bases between. The length of the CDR3 is 16 residues. Germline CDR1 and CDR2: MGHRA and YSYEKL. CDR3 nucleotides: TGCGCCAGCAGCCAAGGGTCGGCTAGCTTTGGCGGGGAGCTGTTTTTT. This encodes CASSQGSASFGGELFF.

V and J are TRBV11-3 and TRBJ2-1, with 9 bases identical to TRBD1. Germline V gene lookup returns CDR1 SGHNT and CDR2 YENEEA. V was pared by 5 bases and J by 5 bases, with 7 bases of the junction left unmatched. The CDR3 spans 15 residues. CDR3 in amino acids: CASSLLGTGNNEQFF. In DNA form, the CDR3 reads TGTGCCAGCAGCCTCCTCGGGACAGGGAACAATGAGCAGTTCTTC.

This clone was seen only a few times. The V and J genes are TRBV7-9 and TRBJ2-5; D unclear. V lost 5 bases and J 5 bases, leaving 12 bases between the germline ends. Germline V gives CDR1 SEHNR, CDR2 FQNEAQ (reference sequence). The CDR3 consists of 13 residues. CDR3 bases: TGTGCCAGCAGCCCGGTCCTCCGGGAGACCCAGTACTTC. This codes for CASSPVLRETQYF.

The chain recombines TRBV21-1 with TRBJ2-7. TRBV21-1 corresponds to a pseudogene. The CDR3 covers 18 residues. The CDR3 loop reads CASSSDRSPQMVHYEQYF. The DNA for the CDR3 is TGTGCCAGCAGCTCGGACCGCTCCCCCCAAATGGTTCACTACGAGCAGTACTTC.

The rearrangement links TRBV19 to TRBJ1-2, with TRBD1 as a possible D gene (5 bases). There are 14 residues in the CDR3. Between the trimmed V and J ends, which lost 3 bases and 4 bases, there was a span of 12 bases. Germline CDR1 LNHDA, CDR2 SQIVND (reference sequence). The DNA of the CDR3 is TGTGCCAGTAGTATCGGCGGGGGAGCCTATGGCTACACCTTC. Encoded protein: CASSIGGGAYGYTF.

Here the CDR3 reads CASSYIYYGYTF. CDR3 in DNA: TGTGCCAGCAGCTACATTTACTATGGCTACACCTTC. This chain links TRBV7-2 with TRBJ1-2, with no clear D. The V gene lost 4 bases and the J gene lost 3 bases, with 6 bases spanning the gap. The germline CDR1 and CDR2 sequences are SGHTA and FQGNSA. The CDR3 spans 12 residues.

The V call is TRBV27, the J call TRBJ1-5; TRBD1 is a possible D gene (5 bases). This CDR3 contains 15 residues. Germline lookup yields CDR1 MNHEY and CDR2 SMNVEV (reference sequence). V was clipped by 5 bases and J by 2 bases, with 13 bases between them. The DNA of the CDR3 is TGTGCCAGCAGTGTGGGGTCGGGGGGCAATCAGCCCCAGCATTTT. Translated, it gives CASSVGSGGNQPQHF.

This clone was counted a single time. The chain combines TRBV6-5 with TRBJ1-1; 7 bases line up with TRBD1. Germline V gives CDR1 MNHEY, CDR2 SVGAGI. V trimming: 0 bases; J trimming: 10 bases; junction bases outside the gene matches: 8. There are 14 residues in the CDR3. CDR3 region: CASSYSRQGGIAFF. The CDR3 DNA sequence: TGTGCCAGCAGTTACTCGAGGCAGGGGGGGATAGCTTTCTTT.

The chain employs TRBV4-1 and TRBJ1-1; 10 bases match TRBD1. The ends lost 2 bases at V and 1 base at J; junction bases unmatched: 4. The CDR3 covers 16 residues. Germline CDR1 and CDR2: MGHRA and YSYEKL. CDR3 loop: CASSQPDRGPNTEAFF. CDR3 DNA: TGCGCCAGCAGCCAACCCGACAGGGGGCCGAACACTGAAGCTTTCTTT.

The chain uses TRBV15 and TRBJ1-3, with D uncertain. CDR3 length equals 14 residues. V was clipped by 0 bases and J by 2 bases, with 5 bases between them. In germline, CDR1 is LNHNV, CDR2 YYDKDF (reference sequence). The CDR3 sequence is CATSRDLAGNTIYF. CDR3 in DNA: TGTGCCACCAGCAGAGACCTAGCTGGAAACACCATATATTTT.

This clone was seen a single time. The J gene is TRBJ2-3, the V gene TRBV7-8, with D unclear. The CDR3 has 14 amino acids. The germline gives CDR1 SGHVS, CDR2 FQNEAQ. V shed 0 bases and J shed 4 bases, with 8 bases lying between them. CDR3 in DNA: TGTGCCAGCAGCTTAGCGGAACGGTCAGATACGCAGTATTTT. The encoded protein is CASSLAERSDTQYF.

A few counts support this clone. The V gene is TRBV5-5, the J gene TRBJ2-1; TRBD2 matches 8 bases. The germline V gene has CDR1 SGHKS and CDR2 YYEKEE (reference sequence). This CDR3 contains 17 residues. Losses at the gene ends were 0 bases for V and 4 bases for J; bases not matched to a gene: 9. The CDR3 DNA follows: TGTGCCAGCAGCTTGGATCCCAGCGGGGGACTATACAATGAGCAGTTCTTC. It yields the protein CASSLDPSGGLYNEQFF.

The chain employs TRBV19 and TRBJ2-1; no firm D call. Germline CDR1 LNHDA, CDR2 SQIVND (reference sequence). Trimming removed 11 bases at V and 6 bases at J, with 11 bases between. This CDR3 spans 11 amino acids. DNA for the CDR3: TGTGCCGAATCCGACGGCAATGAGCAGTTCTTC. Its protein product is CAESDGNEQFF.

Here the CDR3 reads CASSLVSGRVSFGYTF. CDR3 nucleotides: TGTGCCAGCAGCTTAGTATCCGGGAGAGTTTCTTTTGGCTACACCTTC. The chain recombines TRBV7-8 with TRBJ1-2; unclear D gene. Germline CDR1 SGHVS, CDR2 FQNEAQ. CDR3 length: 16 residues. With 1 base removed from V and 7 bases from J, the gap between germline ends came to 19 bases.